This T cell receptor (beta chain) originates from a study of blood T cells in healthy people across ages (dated by TCRdb to the mid-2010s). With respect to the entire study: In model experiments, template switching captured roughly one uniquely barcoded TCR beta cDNA molecule for every two T cells. Using deep sequencing normalized with unique cDNA molecular identifiers, the study measured how TCR beta repertoire diversity changes with age. Four age groups were formed from the donors: young (average about 17 years), middle-aged (approximately 40), aged (about 62) and long-lived (about 80). Donors of different ages were randomly distributed across sequencing lanes to avoid experimental bias. For two donors (one aged 18 to 29 and one aged 80 or older), the study analyzed two additional independent replicas of 1 million unique cDNA reads from the same blood draw.

From the germline V gene, CDR1 is MGHRA and CDR2 is YSYEKL. The CDR3 sequence holds 14 residues, the cysteine and phenylalanine included. Only the CDR3 part of the read is kept: 42 bases, read in frame from the first base. A distance of 9 bases separates the germline ends of V and J, which lose 0 bases and 3 bases respectively. The roughly 39 donors, aged roughly 6 to 100 years, were systemically healthy Caucasian individuals from Russia. Approximately 9.3 milliliters of peripheral blood were drawn from each donor into EDTA-treated Vacutainer tubes. Ficoll-Paque density-gradient centrifugation was used to isolate PBMCs, with at least 6 million per sample. Trizol reagent was used to extract total RNA from PBMCs, with at least 5.5 micrograms per sample. For every donor, an aliquot of PBMCs went through flow cytometry to measure the percentages of naive CD45RAhigh/CD27high T cells. This clonotype was seen at least ten times. Its antigen is currently not known. The record has no base qualities; no much larger clone is one base away.

The paper's findings and limits, for the study overall: Compared with the aged group, the long-lived group had more naive CD4+ T cells, fewer expanded clones and increased TCR diversity, suggesting age selection. As age increased, observed TCR beta diversity per million T cells dropped in a roughly linear way, and a significant reduction was already evident by age around 41. Total diversity estimates from one million sequenced T cells were considered lower bounds and underestimates. Donor CMV infection status was unknown, potentially confounding age-related changes in expanded clonotypes. A strong correlation was found between observed TCR beta diversity and the percentage of naive T cells measured by flow cytometry. Conclusive comparison of naive and antigen-experienced compartments was prevented by the profiling of bulk unsorted PBMCs.

Libraries were constructed by 5' RACE. For sequencing, an Illumina HiSeq 2500 was employed. A second PCR of about 6 to 11 cycles was performed with a sample-barcoded 5' primer and a J-beta primer mix. A unique molecular identifier was introduced onto each TCR beta cDNA molecule by a template-switch 5' adaptor carrying 12 random nucleotides. Each sample yielded at least 2.5 million CDR3-containing paired-end reads. First-strand cDNA was synthesized from all RNA with the Mint cDNA synthesis kit, primed by a TRBC-specific oligonucleotide. After uracil-DNA glycosylase treatment, a first 18-cycle PCR used universal primers M1SS and BC2_uni_R on all cDNA. Turning to the authors' computational methods: Normalization of each sample was performed by random selection of 1 million high-quality reads, each carrying a distinct molecular identifier. Reads sharing molecular identifiers were discarded rather than binned into consensus sequences. MiTCR, set to a Q25 quality threshold and the strictest error-elimination algorithm, was used for CDR3 identification, clonotype clustering and error correction. Lower-bound total TCR beta diversity was estimated with a nonparametric unseen species model using Euler transformation. In TCRdb, the public reads were trimmed at Q25 with fastp and aligned with MiXCR, with productive beta chains retained. Duplicate CDR3 protein sequences are folded into a single record with the most common DNA and genes. In this record, the V and J calls reflect TCRdb's handling and not the investigators' own analysis. The sample records under 2 million distinct CDR3 sequences, around 36% of which are singletons. The ten largest clones represent around 11% of the sample.

The source material was blood. The TCR was taken from a woman aged 25-40 years in good health. Recombination connected TRBV4-1 to TRBJ2-7; the D gene cannot be resolved reliably. This receptor has the CDR3 CASSQDDISYEQYF. The sequenced DNA: TGCGCCAGCAGCCAAGATGACATTAGCTACGAGCAGTACTTC.